This T cell receptor (beta chain) is drawn from a study of T cells in Graves' hyperthyroidism and ophthalmopathy. This clonotype was picked up many times. Amplified TCR beta CDR3 regions derived from RNA transcripts. When the TCR CDR3 underwent first-round RT-PCR, the HTBI primer set was used. MiXCR, run by TCRdb on the multiplex PCR reads, gives a single entry per CDR3 protein. The profile shows 600,000 to 750,000 distinct CDR3 sequences, around 15% of them singletons. This CDR3 contains 15 residues. The junction had 8 bases not matched to a gene; V was cut back by 6 bases and J by 2 bases. The chain employs TRBV12-3 or TRBV12-4 and TRBJ2-7, with 9 bases lining up with TRBD1. The sample consisted of blood. This clonotype was obtained from a man aged 50 to 60 with Graves' hyperthyroidism. CDR3 sequence reads: CASSQGTGRAYEQYF. CDR3 DNA sequence: TGTGCCAGCAGCCAGGGGACAGGGAGGGCCTACGAGCAGTACTTC.